The 9 T cell receptor beta chains listed next were all sequenced from one sample in a study of neurological immune-mediated disorders (dated 2019 in TCRdb). Libraries came from 5' RACE. Sequencing was carried out with an Illumina HiSeq 2500. Through fastp at Q25 and MiXCR, TCRdb rebuilt clones from the public reads, retaining in-frame beta chains. Under each unique CDR3 protein, matching rows form one entry showing the most common genes and DNA. In this sample the table shows 25,000 to 30,000 distinct CDR3 sequences, under 7% of which occur a single time. About 9% of the sample goes to the ten largest clones. The specimen was PBMCs. The receptors come from a woman between 45 and 65 years old in good health.

This CDR3 is CASRRGSTDTQYF. DNA for the CDR3: TGTGCCAGCAGGCGGGGAAGCACAGATACGCAGTATTTT. This chain links TRBV6-1 with TRBJ2-3; D is perhaps TRBD2 (6 bases). V lost 6 bases, J lost 0 bases, and 7 bases lay in between. The V gene's germline CDR1 is MNHNS and CDR2 SASEGT. This CDR3 region has 13 residues.

This clonotype was detected ten times or more. The chain has TRBV5-1 and TRBJ1-1; D perhaps matches TRBD1 (6 bases). V lost 6 bases and J 4 bases, leaving 13 bases between the germline ends. This CDR3 contains 13 residues. Germline assignment: CDR1 SGHRS and CDR2 YFSETQ. The CDR3 nucleotides read TGCGCCAGCAAGAGACAGGCGGGCACTGAAGCTTTCTTT. Its translation is CASKRQAGTEAFF.

This clonotype has a count of ten or more. This chain links TRBV27 with TRBJ2-2; D unresolved. V lost 5 bases and J 7 bases, leaving 11 bases between the germline ends. Looked up from germline, CDR1 is MNHEY and CDR2 is SMNVEV (reference sequence). This CDR3 is built from 13 residues. The CDR3 coding sequence is TGTGCCAGCAGTCTGACCCGGCTCGGGGAGCTGTTTTTT. This codes for CASSLTRLGELFF.

This clonotype was picked up many times. The chain has TRBV29-1 and TRBJ1-1; maybe TRBD1 (5 bases). In germline, CDR1 is SQVTM, CDR2 ANQGSEA. The germline V and J ends were trimmed by 8 bases and 1 base, with 17 bases remaining between them. The CDR3 runs to 14 residues. The CDR3, as DNA: TGCAGCTTCCAACAGGTCCCGGGGAACACTGAAGCTTTCTTT. This translates into CSFQQVPGNTEAFF. Looking up the rest from reference TRBV29-1 and TRBJ1-1 gives the full variable domain: SAVISQKPSRDICQRGTSLTIQCQVDSQVTMMFWYRQQPGQSLTLIATANQGSEATYESGFVIDKFPISRPNLTFSTLTVSNMSPEDSSIYLCSFQQVPGNTEAFFGQGTRLTVV.

This clonotype was seen repeatedly, ten times or more. The chain carries TRBV15 and TRBJ2-7; 11 bases fit TRBD2. Germline CDR1 reads LNHNV; CDR2 reads YYDKDF (reference sequence). The CDR3 loop spans 14 amino acids. Unmatched junction bases numbered 2, after V lost 5 bases and J lost 2 bases. The CDR3 region is CATSGTSGPYEQYF. CDR3 in DNA: TGTGCCACCAGCGGGACTAGCGGACCCTACGAGCAGTACTTC.

This clonotype was observed many times. The V and J genes are TRBV6-4 and TRBJ2-1, with TRBD2 identical over 15 bases. This CDR3 has 17 residues. J was trimmed by 4 bases and V by 10 bases; bases with no gene match: 11. The V gene's germline CDR1 is MRHNA and CDR2 SNTAGT. The CDR3 region has the DNA TGTGCCACCTCAGGACTAGCGGGGGGGCTGGGGTACAATGAGCAGTTCTTC. Amino acid sequence: CATSGLAGGLGYNEQFF.

This clonotype was recorded many times. This sequence joins TRBV9 and TRBJ2-1; TRBD2 matches 7 bases. With V trimmed by 0 bases and J by 5 bases, 11 bases remained unmatched. Germline V gene lookup returns CDR1 SGDLS and CDR2 YYNGEE. The CDR3 length is 17 residues. CDR3 loop: CASSVDPPGGPNNEQFF. The CDR3 DNA reads TGTGCCAGCAGCGTAGATCCCCCGGGAGGACCCAACAATGAGCAGTTCTTC.

This clonotype was picked up many times. The rearrangement links TRBV20-1 to TRBJ2-3; D not certain. CDR3 length equals 11 residues. The ends were cut back, 3 bases at V and 6 bases at J, with 7 bases in the middle. Germline CDR1 DFQATT, CDR2 SNEGSKA (reference sequence). This CDR3 reads CSARVLDTQYF. The CDR3 nucleotides read TGCAGTGCTAGGGTGCTGGATACGCAGTATTTT.

This clonotype has ten or more counts. The rearrangement links TRBV5-1 to TRBJ1-4, with D possibly being TRBD1 (5 bases). V was pared by 7 bases and J by 7 bases, with 17 bases between. CDR1 is SGHRS and CDR2 is YFSETQ in the germline V gene. This CDR3 is 14 amino acids long. The CDR3 loop reads CASQATVGREKLFF. The CDR3 DNA reads as TGCGCCAGCCAGGCGACAGTTGGACGTGAAAAACTGTTTTTT.